This T cell receptor (beta chain) was recovered during a study of T cell repertoires in cytomegalovirus infection. The wider study: CMV infection plus the matching HLA type was flagged by public TCR beta signatures.

Comments on this clonotype: The antigen remains undetermined. One end of the junction is discordant with germline, which a read error may explain.

The germline V gene has CDR1 SGHVS and CDR2 FNYEAQ. The CDR3 consists of 19 residues. TCRdb re-called the reads with MiXCR, one entry per CDR3 protein. The profile shows a few hundred thousand distinct CDR3 sequences, approximately 15% of them singletons. The study's findings and limits: Carriers of CMV plus the relevant HLA were identified by cumulative public TCR beta family frequency. It was HLA-C-restricted CMV-specific TCR beta clonotypes that dominated the response ex vivo.

The sample comprised CD8+ T cells from PBMCs. This chain connects TRBV7-6 to TRBJ2-5; 12 positions agree with TRBD2. The origin of this receptor is a human donor in good health (CMV status not recorded). Some clones in this sample may be carry-over from other donors' samples. The CDR3 sequence: CASSLMASGGAGPQETQYF. The CDR3 nucleotides read TGTGCTAGCAGCTTAATGGCTAGCGGGGGGGCCGGCCCCCAAGAGACCCAGTACTTC.